The TCR beta chain described here comes from a study of preoperative IRX-2 immunotherapy in early breast cancer (dated by TCRdb to 2018 to 2020). The sample's treatment or condition label, in plain terms: preoperative locoregional IRX-2 cytokine immunotherapy. The samples were obtained from a phase Ib study that tested preoperative, locoregional IRX-2 cytokine immunotherapy designed to prime immune responses. Donors were patients with early-stage breast cancer who received IRX-2 before surgery. Library preparation employed the immunoSEQ multiplex PCR assay. The source is immuneACCESS, and TCRdb retained only in-frame sequences with V and J called. Part of the clones is not carried over; for the studies checked, unresolved V genes explain less than half of this, and the remainder is unexplained. The sample table records roughly 93,000 clones; about nine tenths of these occur just once. The top ten hold roughly 2% of the sample.

Including the terminal cysteine and phenylalanine, the CDR3 comprises 15 residues. Only the CDR3 portion is preserved as DNA: 45 bases, with reading frame beginning at the first base. V drops 3 bases and J drops 6 bases, leaving 16 bases in between. CDR1 SGHRS and CDR2 YFSETQ were looked up in the germline V gene. Turning to this clone: What antigen it recognizes has not been identified. Per-nucleotide qualities are absent, and no much larger clonotype sits a single base away.

The rearranged segments are TRBV5-1 and TRBJ1-5, with no confident D gene call. The specimen was tumor tissue, collected after IRX-2 immunotherapy. The sequence came from a human donor with breast cancer. The CDR3 reads CASSSDGGFTQPQHF. The DNA is TGCGCCAGCAGCTCGGACGGAGGGTTCACTCAGCCCCAGCATTTT.